This T cell receptor beta chain was profiled in a study of CD8 T cells in ankylosing spondylitis. Study outcomes and limitations: Blood from ankylosing spondylitis patients appeared to carry a characteristic roughly 8-variant TCR beta motif. Both synovial fluid and blood in reactive arthritis had previously been reported to carry some motif variants. From matched ankylosing spondylitis synovial fluid, disease-linked clones were reportedly recovered at significantly enriched levels.

From the 5' RACE reads, TCRdb called clonotypes with MiXCR, one entry per CDR3 protein. The sample yields some 840,000 distinct CDR3 sequences, approximately 12% seen once. With respect to this clonotype: Its target is unknown.

This CDR3 region has 14 residues. Germline V gene data show CDR1 as SGDLS and CDR2 as YYNGEE. J was trimmed by 5 bases and V by 2 bases; bases with no gene match: 3. This clonotype was sampled from a male donor with ankylosing spondylitis. The J gene is TRBJ2-2, the V gene TRBV9, with 7 bases matching TRBD1. The material sequenced was blood, either unsorted or a sorted T cell fraction (not recorded which). The CDR3 loop is CASSVQGQTGELFF. The CDR3 DNA is TGTGCCAGCAGCGTTCAGGGACAGACCGGGGAGCTGTTTTTT.